This T cell receptor (beta chain) stems from a study of blood T cell repertoires in COVID-19. Libraries were prepared by immunoSEQ multiplex PCR; TCRdb keeps only in-frame clonotypes and omits some of them. The table shows 200,000 to 250,000 clones, with about 85% occurring only once. CDR1 is GTSNPN and CDR2 is SVGIG in the germline V gene (reference sequence). V dropped 0 bases and J dropped 10 bases, with 16 bases sitting between them. This CDR3 has 14 residues. The chain links TRBV30 to TRBJ1-3; D remains ambiguous. What was sequenced was PBMCs or T cells enriched from blood (not recorded which). The receptor comes from a man aged 25 to 40 who had recovered from COVID-19. This CDR3 reads CAWSVSGFKKTIYF. For the CDR3, the DNA is TGTGCCTGGAGTGTATCCGGGTTTAAGAAAACCATATATTTT.